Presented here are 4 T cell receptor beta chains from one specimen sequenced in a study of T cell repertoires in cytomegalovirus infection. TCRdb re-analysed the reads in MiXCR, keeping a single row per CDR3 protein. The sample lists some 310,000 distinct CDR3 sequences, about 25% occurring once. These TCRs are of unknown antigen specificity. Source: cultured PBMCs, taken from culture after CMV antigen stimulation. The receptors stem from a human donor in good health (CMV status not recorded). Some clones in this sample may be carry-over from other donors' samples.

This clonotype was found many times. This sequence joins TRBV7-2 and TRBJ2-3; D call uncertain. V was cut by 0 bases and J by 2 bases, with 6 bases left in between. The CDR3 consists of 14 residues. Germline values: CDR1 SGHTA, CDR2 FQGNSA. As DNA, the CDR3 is TGTGCCAGCAGCTTAGCGCCGGCCACAGATACGCAGTATTTT. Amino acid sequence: CASSLAPATDTQYF.

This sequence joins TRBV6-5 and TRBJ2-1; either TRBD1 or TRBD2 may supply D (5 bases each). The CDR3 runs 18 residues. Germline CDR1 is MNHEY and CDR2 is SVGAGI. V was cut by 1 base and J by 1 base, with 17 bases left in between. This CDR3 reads CASSYLPGTRGSYNEQFF. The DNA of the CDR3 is TGTGCCAGCAGTTACTTGCCAGGGACCAGAGGGTCCTACAATGAGCAGTTCTTC.

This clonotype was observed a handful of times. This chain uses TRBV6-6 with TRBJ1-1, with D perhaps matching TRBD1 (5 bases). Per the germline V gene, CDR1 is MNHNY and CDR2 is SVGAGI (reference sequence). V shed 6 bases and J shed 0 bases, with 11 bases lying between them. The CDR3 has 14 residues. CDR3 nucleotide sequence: TGTGCCAGCAGGAGAGACAGAATGAACACTGAAGCTTTCTTT. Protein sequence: CASRRDRMNTEAFF.

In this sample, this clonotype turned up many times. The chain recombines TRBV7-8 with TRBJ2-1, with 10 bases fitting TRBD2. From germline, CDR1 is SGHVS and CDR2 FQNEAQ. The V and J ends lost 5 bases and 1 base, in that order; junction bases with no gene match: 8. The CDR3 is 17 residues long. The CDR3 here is CASSNSAGGRSYNEQFF. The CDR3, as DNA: TGTGCCAGCAGCAACTCAGCGGGAGGGAGGTCCTACAATGAGCAGTTCTTC.